This TCR beta chain was observed in a study of T-cell memory formation after mild COVID-19. Study-level background: TCR clusters were largely donor specific.

General study points: Contracting CD8+ clones were enriched in EMRA, CD4+ mainly in CM and EM. Second-wave clones peaking on day 37 lacked confirmed SARS-CoV-2 specificity.

In this sample, this clonotype turned up a few times. Antigen unknown. Barcoded TCR alpha and TCR beta cDNA libraries with UMIs came from 5'RACE using constant-segment primers. From the 5' RACE reads, TCRdb called clonotypes with MiXCR, one entry per CDR3 protein. The profile shows hundreds of thousands of distinct CDR3 sequences, 20% to 30% of them singletons. In germline, CDR1 is MNHEY, CDR2 SVGAGI. V was pared by 0 bases and J by 3 bases, with 8 bases between. This CDR3 contains 14 residues. The sequence was obtained from an adult woman who had mild COVID-19 (a few samples of this study predate the infection). Cell type and time point are not known. The sample consisted of PBMCs or a T cell subset sorted from them (not recorded which). The rearrangement links TRBV6-5 to TRBJ1-2, with D hard to call. CDR3 in amino acids: CASSYSSGDYGYTF. CDR3 DNA: TGTGCCAGCAGTTACTCGTCAGGAGACTATGGCTACACCTTC.